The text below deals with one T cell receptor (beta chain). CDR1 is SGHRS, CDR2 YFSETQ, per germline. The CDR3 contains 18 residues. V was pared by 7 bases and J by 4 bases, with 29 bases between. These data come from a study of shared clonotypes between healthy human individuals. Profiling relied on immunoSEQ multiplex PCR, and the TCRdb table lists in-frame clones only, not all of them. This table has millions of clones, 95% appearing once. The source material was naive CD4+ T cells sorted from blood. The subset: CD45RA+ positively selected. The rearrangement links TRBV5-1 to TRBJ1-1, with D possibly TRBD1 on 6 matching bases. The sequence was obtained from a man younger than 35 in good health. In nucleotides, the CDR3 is TGCGCCAGCGCCACGGGTGCCCAAACTGGGGGCGTCGGCACTGAAGCTTTCTTT. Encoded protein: CASATGAQTGGVGTEAFF. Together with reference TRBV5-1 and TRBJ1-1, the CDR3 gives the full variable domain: KAGVTQTPRYLIKTRGQQVTLSCSPISGHRSVSWYQQTPGQGLQFLFEYFSETQRNKGNFPGRFSGRQFSNSRSEMNVSTLELGDSALYLCASATGAQTGGVGTEAFFGQGTRLTVV.